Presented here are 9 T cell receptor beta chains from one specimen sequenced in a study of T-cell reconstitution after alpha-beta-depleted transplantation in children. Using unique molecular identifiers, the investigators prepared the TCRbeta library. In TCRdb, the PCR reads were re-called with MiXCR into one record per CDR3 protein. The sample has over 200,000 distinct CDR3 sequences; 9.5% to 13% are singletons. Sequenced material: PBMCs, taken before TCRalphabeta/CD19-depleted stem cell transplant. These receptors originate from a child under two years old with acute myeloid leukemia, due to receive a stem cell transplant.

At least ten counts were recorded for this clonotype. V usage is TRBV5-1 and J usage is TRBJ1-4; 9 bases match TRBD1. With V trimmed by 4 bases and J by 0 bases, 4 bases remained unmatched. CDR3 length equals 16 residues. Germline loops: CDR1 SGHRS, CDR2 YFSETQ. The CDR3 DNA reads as TGCGCCAGCAGCCGGACAGGGGAGGCAACTAATGAAAAACTGTTTTTT. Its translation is CASSRTGEATNEKLFF.

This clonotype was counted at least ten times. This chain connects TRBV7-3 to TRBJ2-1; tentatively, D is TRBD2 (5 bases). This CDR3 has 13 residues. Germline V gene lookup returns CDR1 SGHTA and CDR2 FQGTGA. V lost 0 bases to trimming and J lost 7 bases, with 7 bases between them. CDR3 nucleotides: TGTGCCAGCAGCTTAACGGAGGCGAATGAGCAGTTCTTC. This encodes CASSLTEANEQFF.

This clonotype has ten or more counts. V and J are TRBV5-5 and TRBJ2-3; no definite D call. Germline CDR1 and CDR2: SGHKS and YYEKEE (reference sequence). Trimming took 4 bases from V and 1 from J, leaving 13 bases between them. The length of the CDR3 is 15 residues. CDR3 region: CASSLASHGTDTQYF. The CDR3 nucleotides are TGTGCCAGCAGCCTGGCGTCCCACGGCACAGATACGCAGTATTTT.

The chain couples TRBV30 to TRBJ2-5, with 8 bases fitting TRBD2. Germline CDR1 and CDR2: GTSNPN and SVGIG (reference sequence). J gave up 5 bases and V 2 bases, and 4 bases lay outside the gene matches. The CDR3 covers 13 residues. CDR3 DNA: TGTGCCTGGAGTTCCTCTAGCGGGGAGACCCAGTACTTC. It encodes CAWSSSSGETQYF.

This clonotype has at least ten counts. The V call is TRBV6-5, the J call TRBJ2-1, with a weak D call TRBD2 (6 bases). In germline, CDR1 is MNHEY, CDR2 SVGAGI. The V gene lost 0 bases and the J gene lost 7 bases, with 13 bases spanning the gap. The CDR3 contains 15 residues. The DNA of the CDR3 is TGTGCCAGCAGTTACTCGACGGGAGCGGCAAATGAGCAGTTCTTC. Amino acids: CASSYSTGAANEQFF.

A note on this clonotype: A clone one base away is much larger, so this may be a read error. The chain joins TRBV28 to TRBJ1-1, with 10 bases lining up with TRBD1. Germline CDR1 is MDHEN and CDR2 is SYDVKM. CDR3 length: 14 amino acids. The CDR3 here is CVSSPGQGTTEAFF. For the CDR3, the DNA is TGTGTCAGCAGTCCGGGACAGGGGACGACTGAAGCTTTCTTT.

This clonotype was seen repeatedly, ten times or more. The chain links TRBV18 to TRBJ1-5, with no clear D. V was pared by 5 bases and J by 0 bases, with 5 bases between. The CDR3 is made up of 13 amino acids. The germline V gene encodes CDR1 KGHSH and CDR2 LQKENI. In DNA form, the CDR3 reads TGTGCCAGCTCATCTTATAGCAATCAGCCCCAGCATTTT. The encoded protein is CASSSYSNQPQHF. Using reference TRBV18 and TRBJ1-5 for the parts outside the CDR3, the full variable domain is NAGVMQNPRHLVRRRGQEARLRCSPMKGHSHVYWYRQLPEEGLKFMVYLQKENIIDESGMPKERFSAEFPKEGPSILRIQQVVRGDSAAYFCASSSYSNQPQHFGDGTRLSIL.

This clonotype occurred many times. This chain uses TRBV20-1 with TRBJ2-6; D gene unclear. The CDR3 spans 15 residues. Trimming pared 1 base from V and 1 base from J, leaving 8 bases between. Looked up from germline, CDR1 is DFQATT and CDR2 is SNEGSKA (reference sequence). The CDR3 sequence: CSARGIGSGANVLTF. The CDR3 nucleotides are TGCAGTGCTAGAGGGATTGGGTCTGGGGCCAACGTCCTGACTTTC.

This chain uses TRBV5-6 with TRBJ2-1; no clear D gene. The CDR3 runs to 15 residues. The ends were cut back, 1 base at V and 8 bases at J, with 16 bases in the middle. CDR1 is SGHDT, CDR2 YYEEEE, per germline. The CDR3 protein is CASSLSVAAFDEQFF. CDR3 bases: TGTGCCAGCAGCTTGAGTGTGGCGGCCTTCGATGAGCAGTTCTTC. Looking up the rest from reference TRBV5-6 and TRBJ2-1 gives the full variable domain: DAGVTQSPTHLIKTRGQQVTLRCSPKSGHDTVSWYQQALGQGPQFIFQYYEEEERQRGNFPDRFSGHQFPNYSSELNVNALLLGDSALYLCASSLSVAAFDEQFFGPGTRLTVL.